Listed below are T cell receptor beta chains from one sample, sequenced in a study of regulatory T cells in long-lasting Graves disease. TCRdb independently ran MiXCR on the multiplex PCR reads; one entry per CDR3 protein. The table includes over 350,000 distinct CDR3 sequences, around 21% detected once. The material sequenced was peripheral blood mononuclear cells (PBMCs), taken when the disease was refractory, from a patient treated with antithyroid drugs. Receptors were obtained from a female donor with Graves disease. CDR3s leave out the opening cysteine and the closing phenylalanine or tryptophan. A D gene is named only where the DNA matches it firmly.

J: TRBJ1-2; V: TRBV6-5; D: NA; CDR3: ASSYSFWTEGYGYT
J: TRBJ2-7; V: TRBV6-1; D: TRBD2; CDR3: ASNIAGYNNEQY
J: TRBJ1-3; V: TRBV6-2/TRBV6-3; D: NA; CDR3: ASTASVSGNTTY
J: TRBJ1-3; V: TRBV4-3; D: NA; CDR3: ASSQDWQSISGNTIY
J: TRBJ2-3; V: TRBV7-6; D: NA; CDR3: ASSLITSTDTQY
J: TRBJ2-3; V: TRBV6-1; D: TRBD2; CDR3: ASRKGGLAGVRDTQY
J: TRBJ1-5; V: TRBV10-3; D: NA; CDR3: AISEGITSNQPQH
J: TRBJ1-2; V: TRBV7-2; D: NA; CDR3: ASSLGSGAAYGYT
J: TRBJ2-4; V: TRBV15; D: NA; CDR3: ATSRDGESDIQY
J: TRBJ2-7; V: TRBV29-1; D: NA; CDR3: SVTGYPYEQY
J: TRBJ2-7; V: TRBV5-1; D: NA; CDR3: ASSSGWDEQY
J: TRBJ1-5; V: TRBV12-3/TRBV12-4; D: TRBD1; CDR3: ASNTGGMNQPQH
J: TRBJ1-5; V: TRBV19; D: NA; CDR3: ASTRKGGLINNQPQH
J: TRBJ2-6; V: TRBV12-3/TRBV12-4; D: NA; CDR3: ASSVTALSGANVLT
J: TRBJ1-6; V: TRBV6-9; D: NA; CDR3: ASSYSRQSSYNSPLH
J: TRBJ2-7; V: TRBV5-6; D: TRBD2; CDR3: ASSRLLAGGTYEQY
J: TRBJ2-2; V: TRBV7-9; D: TRBD2; CDR3: ASSLRLAYTGELF
J: TRBJ2-2; V: TRBV7-9; D: NA; CDR3: ASSPGTITGELF
J: TRBJ2-7; V: TRBV29-1; D: TRBD2; CDR3: SVVLAESSYEQY
J: TRBJ2-7; V: TRBV5-1; D: TRBD1; CDR3: ASSLGADRSGEQY
J: TRBJ1-2; V: TRBV3-1; D: NA; CDR3: ASSHGQGGNGYT
J: TRBJ2-1; V: TRBV11-2; D: NA; CDR3: ASSYQLWEQF
J: TRBJ1-2; V: TRBV28; D: NA; CDR3: ASSYVLGQGMTIGYT
J: TRBJ2-5; V: TRBV20-1; D: NA; CDR3: SARALETQY
J: TRBJ2-7; V: TRBV7-9; D: NA; CDR3: ASSLGTELGEQY
J: TRBJ1-2; V: TRBV29-1; D: NA; CDR3: SVTDRQYGYT
J: TRBJ1-5; V: TRBV20-1; D: TRBD1; CDR3: SAKGQVHSNQPQH
J: TRBJ2-7; V: TRBV6-1; D: TRBD2; CDR3: ASTTGGRAFEQY
J: TRBJ1-4; V: TRBV19; D: TRBD1; CDR3: ASSSPGQGGEKLF
J: TRBJ2-5; V: TRBV25-1; D: TRBD1; CDR3: ASSSTGGQGRETQY
J: TRBJ2-5; V: TRBV9; D: TRBD1; CDR3: ACSVASDRIQETQY
J: TRBJ1-6; V: TRBV28; D: NA; CDR3: ASRPHNSPLH
J: TRBJ2-5; V: TRBV6-1; D: NA; CDR3: ASSLNPAANQETQY
J: TRBJ2-5; V: TRBV9; D: NA; CDR3: ASSDGGFLGETQY
J: TRBJ1-6; V: TRBV20-1; D: NA; CDR3: SARGGISYNSPLH
J: TRBJ2-7; V: TRBV19; D: NA; CDR3: ASSIAGDAQTYEQY
J: TRBJ1-5; V: TRBV19; D: TRBD1; CDR3: ASTQGMGSNQPQH
J: TRBJ2-2; V: TRBV6-2/TRBV6-3; D: NA; CDR3: ASSGQGTGELF
J: TRBJ1-2; V: TRBV12-3/TRBV12-4; D: TRBD1; CDR3: ASSLTGEGSGYT
J: TRBJ1-2; V: TRBV5-1; D: NA; CDR3: ASSLETRTNYGYT
J: TRBJ2-7; V: TRBV28; D: NA; CDR3: ASSLREQTYEQY
J: TRBJ1-6; V: TRBV28; D: TRBD1; CDR3: ASSPRDRESPLH
J: TRBJ2-7; V: TRBV28; D: TRBD2; CDR3: ASSFRTSGRYEQY
J: TRBJ1-5; V: TRBV28; D: NA; CDR3: ASRPAGGGPQH